These 20 T cell receptor beta chains share one sample of origin, sequenced in a study of human T cells and chemical hapten exposure. Time point: pre-sensitization, week 0. Sample treatment: therapeutic diphenylcyclopropenone sensitization with weekly scalp DPC. One entry per CDR3 protein, called by TCRdb with MiXCR from the RACE reads. The table lists fewer than 200,000 distinct CDR3 sequences, approximately 29% of them singletons. The sequences come from whole blood, collected in connection with sensitization to the hapten diphenylcyclopropenone (DPC). The receptors come from a young woman with alopecia areata. Some clones in this sample may be carry-over from other donors' samples.

The chain carries TRBV29-1 and TRBJ2-5; 7 nucleotides line up with TRBD1. With 4 bases clipped from V and 4 bases from J, the junction kept 3 bases outside the gene matches. This CDR3 is built from 12 residues. Germline values: CDR1 SQVTM, CDR2 ANQGSEA. CDR3 region: CSVVRGPETQYF. As DNA, the CDR3 is TGCAGCGTTGTAAGGGGGCCAGAGACCCAGTACTTC.

The V gene is TRBV12-3 or TRBV12-4, the J gene TRBJ2-7; D perhaps matches TRBD1 (6 bases). Trimming left V 3 bases short and J 5 bases short, with 17 bases between. The CDR3 has 15 residues. CDR3 sequence: CASSFYSPGANEQYF. The CDR3 DNA is TGTGCCAGCAGTTTTTATTCCCCAGGGGCAAACGAGCAGTACTTC.

V gene TRBV2 combines with J gene TRBJ1-3, with D maybe TRBD1 (6 bases). CDR1 and CDR2 (germline): SNHLY, FYNNEI. CDR3 length: 15 amino acids. Trimming pared 6 bases from V and 0 bases from J, leaving 12 bases between. This CDR3 reads CASSRTVLSGNTIYF. The CDR3 region has the DNA TGTGCCAGCAGCCGGACAGTCCTCTCTGGAAACACCATATATTTT.

There are many counts of this clonotype. The CDR3 loop is CASSRQGDTEAFF. CDR3 nucleotide sequence: TGCGCCAGCAGCAGGCAGGGGGACACTGAAGCTTTCTTT. The genes are TRBV5-1 and TRBJ1-1, with 7 bases identical to TRBD1. The germline CDR1 and CDR2 sequences are SGHRS and YFSETQ. Trimming took 4 bases from V and 3 from J; bases not matched to a gene: 3. The CDR3 consists of 13 residues. The full variable domain, rest sourced from reference TRBV5-1 and TRBJ1-1, is KAGVTQTPRYLIKTRGQQVTLSCSPISGHRSVSWYQQTPGQGLQFLFEYFSETQRNKGNFPGRFSGRQFSNSRSEMNVSTLELGDSALYLCASSRQGDTEAFFGQGTRLTVV.

This clonotype was found a few times. The V and J genes are TRBV29-1 and TRBJ2-3, with 10 nucleotides matching TRBD2. There are 16 residues in the CDR3. Germline CDR1 reads SQVTM; CDR2 reads ANQGSEA. Trimming at V came to 0 bases and at J to 6 bases, leaving 9 bases not matched to a gene. As DNA, the CDR3 is TGCAGCGTTGAAGATCCTCGTGGTAGCGGGAGGGATACGCAGTATTTT. Amino acids: CSVEDPRGSGRDTQYF.

Only a few counts were recorded for this clonotype. This rearrangement joins TRBV20-1 to TRBJ2-3, with 14 bases fitting TRBD2. Trimming took 6 bases from V and 6 from J; bases not matched to a gene: 17. Germline CDR1 is DFQATT and CDR2 is SNEGSKA (reference sequence). The CDR3 extends over 18 amino acids. The CDR3 region is CSAPGLAGGPLSLDTQYF. DNA for the CDR3: TGCAGTGCCCCCGGACTAGCGGGAGGCCCCCTTTCCTTGGATACGCAGTATTTT.

This clonotype has a handful of counts. The chain joins TRBV27 to TRBJ1-1; D perhaps matches TRBD1 (5 bases). The V gene's germline CDR1 is MNHEY and CDR2 SMNVEV (reference sequence). This CDR3 has 14 amino acids. Trimming stripped 3 bases from V and 4 bases from J, with 12 bases between. DNA of the CDR3: TGTGCCAGCAGTTTGTGGGGGTCGAGCACTGAAGCTTTCTTT. Its translation: CASSLWGSSTEAFF.

A few counts support this clonotype. The V and J genes are TRBV29-1 and TRBJ1-1; D may be TRBD1 (6 bases). The CDR3 has 13 amino acids. Germline V CDR1 and CDR2: SQVTM, ANQGSEA. Trimming pared 6 bases from V and 5 bases from J, leaving 16 bases between. CDR3 DNA sequence: TGCAGCGTGCTGAGACAGGTCCCAACTGAAGCTTTCTTT. This encodes CSVLRQVPTEAFF. The full variable domain, completed using reference TRBV29-1 and TRBJ1-1, is SAVISQKPSRDICQRGTSLTIQCQVDSQVTMMFWYRQQPGQSLTLIATANQGSEATYESGFVIDKFPISRPNLTFSTLTVSNMSPEDSSIYLCSVLRQVPTEAFFGQGTRLTVV.

This chain links TRBV9 with TRBJ1-6, with a possible D match to TRBD1 (5 bases). V was shortened by 0 bases and J by 14 bases, with 15 bases between the two germline ends. Germline V gene data show CDR1 as SGDLS and CDR2 as YYNGEE. The CDR3 runs 14 residues. This chain's CDR3 is CASSVDGGLPALHF. Here the CDR3 DNA reads TGTGCCAGCAGCGTAGATGGGGGTCTCCCAGCCCTCCACTTT.

This clonotype was picked up a small number of times. The chain combines TRBV21-1 with TRBJ2-5. TRBV21-1 is deemed a pseudogene. This CDR3 comprises 14 residues. The CDR3 DNA follows: TGTGCCAGCAGCAAATATGAGGCAGCAGAGACCCAGTACTTC. This sequence encodes CASSKYEAAETQYF.

This clonotype has a handful of counts. V gene TRBV29-1 combines with J gene TRBJ1-2; D ambiguous. The CDR3 consists of 11 residues. V lost 4 bases and J 4 bases, leaving 7 bases between the germline ends. The V gene's germline CDR1 is SQVTM and CDR2 ANQGSEA. DNA for the CDR3: TGCAGCGTTGTTCCCTCCTATGGCTACACCTTC. Amino acids: CSVVPSYGYTF.

The sample holds a few counts of this clonotype. In DNA, the CDR3 is TGTGCCAGCAACTCCCTGGACGGCGTCTACGAGCAGTACTTC. Translated: CASNSLDGVYEQYF. V usage is TRBV28 and J usage is TRBJ2-7; the D is unclear. The ends were cut back, 7 bases at V and 3 bases at J, with 16 bases in the middle. Germline V lookup: CDR1 MDHEN, CDR2 SYDVKM. This CDR3 comprises 14 residues.

The DNA for the CDR3 is TGTGCCAGCAGTTTCTCTCGGGGGGCAGGCACAGATACGCAGTATTTT. Protein product: CASSFSRGAGTDTQYF. V is TRBV6-5 and J is TRBJ2-3; a possible D gene is TRBD2 (7 bases). The V end was cut by 4 bases, the J end by 1 base, with 15 bases between. The CDR3 length is 16 residues. Per the germline V gene, CDR1 is MNHEY and CDR2 is SVGAGI.

V is TRBV20-1 and J is TRBJ1-1, with D unclear. CDR3 size: 14 residues. Germline V gives CDR1 DFQATT, CDR2 SNEGSKA (reference sequence). V gave up 0 bases and J gave up 8 bases, with 16 bases separating them. The DNA of the CDR3 is TGCAGTGCTAGAGACCAGATGGACCGGGTGGAAGCTTTCTTT. Its protein product is CSARDQMDRVEAFF.

This clonotype was observed many times. The chain carries TRBV7-9 and TRBJ1-5; tentatively, D is TRBD1 (5 bases). Germline assignment: CDR1 SEHNR and CDR2 FQNEAQ (reference sequence). The V end was cut by 1 base, the J end by 5 bases, with 6 bases between. The CDR3 length is 13 residues. The CDR3 reads CASSLGGDQPQHF. CDR3 nucleotides: TGTGCCAGCAGCTTAGGGGGCGATCAGCCCCAGCATTTT.

The gene calls are TRBV2 and TRBJ2-1; D not certain. Deletions cut 8 bases from V and 1 base from J, with 12 bases between. The CDR3 covers 14 residues. Germline lookup yields CDR1 SNHLY and CDR2 FYNNEI. Here the CDR3 DNA reads TGTGCCAGCGGTGGAACTTCGTCCTACAATGAGCAGTTCTTC. Translated: CASGGTSSYNEQFF.

On this clonotype itself: One end of the junction varies from germline; a read error may be responsible. The chain joins TRBV5-1 to TRBJ2-7, with a possible D match to TRBD1 (5 bases). Germline values: CDR1 SGHRS, CDR2 YFSETQ. This CDR3 has 17 amino acids. Here the CDR3 reads CASGLAVLGVVAYEQYF. CDR3 in DNA: TGCGCCAGCGGCTTGGCCGTGTTAGGGGTAGTGGCCTACGAGCAGTACTTC.

The V and J genes are TRBV28 and TRBJ2-3; D not certain. The CDR3 covers 15 residues. In germline, CDR1 is MDHEN, CDR2 SYDVKM. V lost 3 bases and J 7 bases, leaving 17 bases between the germline ends. CDR3 sequence: CASSFPGSSSHTQYF. CDR3 nucleotide sequence: TGTGCCAGCAGTTTTCCGGGCTCCTCCTCACATACGCAGTATTTT.

The V gene is TRBV7-9, the J gene TRBJ2-3; D is ambiguous. This CDR3 spans 13 amino acids. CDR1 SEHNR and CDR2 FQNEAQ come from the germline V gene (reference sequence). V lost 10 bases, J lost 1 base, and 12 bases lay in between. The CDR3 spells CATFLWGTDTQYF. The CDR3 DNA follows: TGTGCCACCTTCCTCTGGGGCACAGATACGCAGTATTTT.

V is TRBV10-3 and J is TRBJ1-5; 8 nucleotides line up with TRBD1. The length of the CDR3 is 15 residues. J was trimmed by 1 base and V by 10 bases; bases with no gene match: 9. The germline gives CDR1 ENHRY, CDR2 SYGVKD. As DNA, the CDR3 is TGTGCCACCGGACAGGGAGGAAGGAGCAATCAGCCCCAGCATTTT. Its protein is CATGQGGRSNQPQHF.